This passage covers 5 T cell receptor beta chains from one sample sequenced in a study of control samples from healthy donors and cancer patients. Method: immunoSEQ multiplex PCR; TCRdb's copy keeps in-frame clones and lacks some. The data contain roughly 120,000 clones, 93% of them seen just once; the ten biggest clones take up over 1.5%. Sequencing used PBMCs. The origin of the receptors is a man aged 50 to 60 with head and neck cancer.

For the CDR3, the DNA is TGTGCCAGCAGCTACACAGGGGGCTTCTCCTACGAGCAGTACTTC. Translation gives CASSYTGGFSYEQYF. The V call is TRBV27, the J call TRBJ2-7; 9 nucleotides match TRBD1. The CDR3 sequence is 15 residues long. The germline gives CDR1 MNHEY, CDR2 SMNVEV (reference sequence). J was trimmed by 0 bases and V by 6 bases; bases with no gene match: 6.

The chain combines TRBV27 with TRBJ2-7, with TRBD1 matching 7 bases. Germline CDR1 is MNHEY and CDR2 is SMNVEV (reference sequence). CDR3 length equals 15 residues. V was pared by 6 bases and J by 6 bases, with 14 bases of the junction left unmatched. CDR3 nucleotides: TGTGCCAGCAGCTCAGGGGGTAACCCTCAAGTCGAGCAGTACTTC. Translating it yields CASSSGGNPQVEQYF.

The chain is built from TRBV30 and TRBJ2-4; D not certain. The CDR3 is 13 residues long. V shed 1 base and J shed 0 bases, with 4 bases lying between them. Germline V gives CDR1 GTSNPN, CDR2 SVGIG (reference sequence). CDR3 in amino acids: CAWSAVAKNIQYF. CDR3 coding DNA: TGTGCCTGGAGTGCCGTAGCCAAAAACATTCAGTACTTC.

The rearrangement uses TRBV28 and TRBJ2-7; 7 bases align to TRBD1. Germline V gene sequence: CDR1 MDHEN, CDR2 SYDVKM. This CDR3 contains 13 residues. V was clipped by 7 bases and J by 0 bases; unmatched bases: 3. CDR3 sequence reads: CASTPGGSYEQYF. The CDR3 coding sequence is TGTGCCAGCACACCAGGGGGCTCCTACGAGCAGTACTTC.

The chain employs TRBV19 and TRBJ1-6; no clear D. CDR3 length equals 15 residues. Germline assignment: CDR1 LNHDA and CDR2 SQIVND (reference sequence). With 10 bases removed from V and 7 bases from J, the gap between germline ends came to 20 bases. The CDR3 sequence: CATAPEHRLNSPLHF. CDR3 sequence (DNA): TGTGCCACCGCCCCCGAGCACCGATTGAATTCACCCCTCCACTTT.